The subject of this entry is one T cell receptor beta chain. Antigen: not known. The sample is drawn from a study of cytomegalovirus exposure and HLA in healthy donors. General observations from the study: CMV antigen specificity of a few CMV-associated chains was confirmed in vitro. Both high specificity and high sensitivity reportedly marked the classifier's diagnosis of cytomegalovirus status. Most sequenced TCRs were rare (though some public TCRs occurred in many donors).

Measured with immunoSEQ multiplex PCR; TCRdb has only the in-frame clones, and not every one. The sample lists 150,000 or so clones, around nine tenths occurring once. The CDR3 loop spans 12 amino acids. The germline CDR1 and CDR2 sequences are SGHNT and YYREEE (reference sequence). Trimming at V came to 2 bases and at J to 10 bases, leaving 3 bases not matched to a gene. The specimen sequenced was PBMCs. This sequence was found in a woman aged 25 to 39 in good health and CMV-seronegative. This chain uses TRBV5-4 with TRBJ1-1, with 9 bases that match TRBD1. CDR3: CASSLPGQGAFF. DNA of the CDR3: TGTGCCAGCAGCTTACCGGGACAGGGAGCTTTCTTT.